This passage covers 32 T cell receptor beta chains from one sample sequenced in a study of cytomegalovirus exposure and HLA in healthy donors. PCR used 60 Vbeta primers and 13 Jbeta primers. Sequenced by immunoSEQ multiplex PCR; TCRdb stores in-frame clones only, minus some. The data contain some 90,000 clones, 80% of them singletons. Sequencing was performed on PBMCs. These receptors were taken from a woman aged 50 to 60 in good health and CMV-seropositive.

On this clone itself: The sample contains more than one DNA sequence encoding this CDR3. This chain uses TRBV19 with TRBJ1-2, with a tentative D call TRBD1 (5 bases). This CDR3 spans 15 amino acids. CDR1 and CDR2 from the germline V gene are LNHDA and SQIVND (reference sequence). The ends were cut back, 5 bases at V and 2 bases at J, with 15 bases in the middle. The CDR3 spells CASSGGGVTNYGYTF. The CDR3 nucleotides are TGTGCCAGTAGTGGGGGAGGAGTAACGAACTATGGCTACACCTTC.

This rearrangement joins TRBV2 to TRBJ1-5, with D possibly being TRBD1 (5 bases). V was trimmed by 4 bases and J by 0 bases, leaving 13 bases between them. Germline values: CDR1 SNHLY, CDR2 FYNNEI. This CDR3 has 16 residues. CDR3 DNA: TGTGCCAGCAGTGGGGGCAGGGTTTTTAGCAATCAGCCCCAGCATTTT. This codes for CASSGGRVFSNQPQHF.

Only a few counts were recorded for this clone. The CDR3 loop is CASSHFQGNTEAFF. The CDR3 nucleotides are TGTGCCAGCAGCCATTTTCAGGGGAACACTGAAGCTTTCTTT. This chain links TRBV6-1 with TRBJ1-1; possible D gene TRBD1, 5 bases. V was pared by 6 bases and J by 1 base, with 12 bases between. The germline V gene has CDR1 MNHNS and CDR2 SASEGT. The CDR3 covers 14 residues.

V and J are TRBV2 and TRBJ2-7; D unclear. Trimming shortened V by 7 bases and J by 3 bases, and 10 bases separated the two germline ends. The CDR3 runs 12 residues. Germline V gene sequence: CDR1 SNHLY, CDR2 FYNNEI. CDR3 bases: TGTGCCAGCACCTACCACAGCTACGAGCAGTACTTC. Residues: CASTYHSYEQYF.

This chain uses TRBV5-1 with TRBJ1-1; TRBD1 matches at 7 bases. The CDR3 length is 13 residues. Germline V gene sequence: CDR1 SGHRS, CDR2 YFSETQ. Trimming at V came to 1 base and at J to 5 bases, leaving 2 bases not matched to a gene. CDR3 nucleotides: TGCGCCAGCAGCTTGAGGGGGCGAACTGAAGCTTTCTTT. As protein: CASSLRGRTEAFF.

This clone was observed once. The J gene is TRBJ2-7, the V gene TRBV7-9; D unresolved. Germline V gene lookup returns CDR1 SEHNR and CDR2 FQNEAQ (reference sequence). V shed 1 base and J shed 7 bases, with 11 bases lying between them. The CDR3 consists of 13 residues. This CDR3 is CASSLGAAGEQYV. The CDR3 bases are TGTGCCAGCAGCTTAGGGGCAGCCGGGGAGCAGTACGTC.

V and J are TRBV30 and TRBJ2-3; D is possibly TRBD1 (6 bases). Trimming removed 0 bases at V and 1 base at J, with 8 bases between. Per the germline V gene, CDR1 is GTSNPN and CDR2 is SVGIG (reference sequence). The CDR3 extends over 14 amino acids. CDR3 coding DNA: TGTGCCTGGAGTGTACAGGGAGGCACAGATACGCAGTATTTT. Translating it yields CAWSVQGGTDTQYF.

A few counts support this clone. This chain links TRBV6-1 with TRBJ2-6; possibly TRBD1 for D (5 bases). Germline-derived CDR1 and CDR2 are MNHNS and SASEGT. The V gene lost 4 bases and the J gene lost 4 bases, with 20 bases spanning the gap. CDR3 length: 18 residues. CDR3 sequence (DNA): TGTGCCAGCAGTGGACAGACCTTTCTTTCCGCGGGGGCCAACGTCCTGACTTTC. Translated: CASSGQTFLSAGANVLTF.

V usage is TRBV19 and J usage is TRBJ2-7, with 7 bases lining up with TRBD1. The CDR3 spans 16 residues. The germline gives CDR1 LNHDA, CDR2 SQIVND (reference sequence). J was trimmed by 4 bases and V by 8 bases; bases with no gene match: 17. This CDR3 reads CASDNNGARGLYEQYF. DNA of the CDR3: TGTGCCAGTGATAACAACGGGGCTAGGGGGCTTTACGAGCAGTACTTC.

As to this clone: Without the conserved terminal phenylalanine or tryptophan, this CDR3 likely stems from a read error. No DNA is shown, since the ends of the CDR3 on it are uncertain; the CDR3 is the one TCRdb lists. This chain uses TRBV27 with TRBJ1-2; the DNA was not used to check the table's D call, TRBD1. The CDR3 sequence runs 9 residues, both termini included. Looked up from germline, CDR1 is MNHEY and CDR2 is SMNVEV (reference sequence). The CDR3 loop reads CASSQIQDI.

This clone is medium-sized. The chain recombines TRBV29-1 with TRBJ1-4, with 7 bases aligning to TRBD1. The CDR3 is 14 amino acids. With 1 base clipped from V and 7 bases from J, the junction kept 6 bases outside the gene matches. CDR1 and CDR2 from the germline V gene are SQVTM and ANQGSEA. The CDR3 loop reads CSVEVGTVGEKLFF. CDR3 DNA sequence: TGCAGCGTTGAAGTCGGGACAGTGGGTGAAAAACTGTTTTTT.

The V gene is TRBV15, the J gene TRBJ1-4, with D unclear. Germline V gene lookup returns CDR1 LNHNV and CDR2 YYDKDF (reference sequence). This CDR3 spans 13 amino acids. V lost 4 bases and J 6 bases, leaving 9 bases between the germline ends. CDR3 DNA sequence: TGTGCCACCAGCAACAGCGGCGATGAAAAACTGTTTTTT. Its translation is CATSNSGDEKLFF.

The chain employs TRBV5-1 and TRBJ1-3; D is possibly TRBD1 (5 bases). Trimming stripped 2 bases from V and 1 base from J, with 16 bases between. This CDR3 has 17 residues. Per the germline V gene, CDR1 is SGHRS and CDR2 is YFSETQ. CDR3 protein: CASSLGASIPSGNTIYF. CDR3 DNA sequence: TGCGCCAGCAGCTTAGGGGCTTCGATTCCTTCTGGAAACACCATATATTTT.

This clone was counted only a few times. V usage is TRBV27 and J usage is TRBJ1-2; TRBD1 is a possible D gene (5 bases). The V end was cut by 2 bases, the J end by 4 bases, with 20 bases between. The length of the CDR3 is 17 residues. Germline V gives CDR1 MNHEY, CDR2 SMNVEV (reference sequence). The CDR3 protein is CASSLRQGPVSAYGYTF. The CDR3 DNA reads as TGTGCCAGCAGTTTAAGGCAGGGTCCGGTGTCCGCCTATGGCTACACCTTC.

This clone has only a few counts. The rearrangement uses TRBV5-6 and TRBJ2-7; D unresolved. V was clipped by 0 bases and J by 1 base, with 8 bases between them. The CDR3 has 14 amino acids. Germline values: CDR1 SGHDT, CDR2 YYEEEE. The DNA for the CDR3 is TGTGCCAGCAGCTTGGGGGCGCCTTCCTACGAGCAGTACGTC. Its protein product is CASSLGAPSYEQYV.

This clone has just one count. The genes are TRBV7-8 and TRBJ2-4, with D tentatively TRBD1 (6 bases). The V end lost 2 bases, the J end lost 2 bases, and 19 bases lay between the germline ends. CDR1 SGHVS and CDR2 FQNEAQ come from the germline V gene. The CDR3 length is 18 residues. The DNA of the CDR3 is TGTGCCAGCAGCTTATATGGTCCCGGCAGGGGAACCAAAAACATTCAGTACTTC. Its translation: CASSLYGPGRGTKNIQYF. The variable domain in full, completed from reference TRBV7-8 and TRBJ2-4, reads GAGVSQSPRYKVAKRGQDVALRCDPISGHVSLFWYQQALGQGPEFLTYFQNEAQLDKSGLPSDRFFAERPEGSVSTLKIQRTQQEDSAVYLCASSLYGPGRGTKNIQYFGAGTRLSVL.

This sequence joins TRBV7-8 and TRBJ2-1, with 8 bases aligning to TRBD1. The CDR3 contains 15 residues. With 1 base clipped from V and 6 bases from J, the junction kept 5 bases outside the gene matches. The germline V gene has CDR1 SGHVS and CDR2 FQNEAQ. DNA for the CDR3: TGTGCCAGCAGCTTAGGACAGGGGTTTCGCAATGAGCAGTTCTTC. Protein sequence: CASSLGQGFRNEQFF. The full variable domain, with the rest looked up from reference TRBV7-8 and TRBJ2-1, is GAGVSQSPRYKVAKRGQDVALRCDPISGHVSLFWYQQALGQGPEFLTYFQNEAQLDKSGLPSDRFFAERPEGSVSTLKIQRTQQEDSAVYLCASSLGQGFRNEQFFGPGTRLTVL.

The chain carries TRBV18 and TRBJ1-4; 8 bases match TRBD1. CDR3 length equals 16 residues. Trimming took 3 bases from V and 5 from J; bases not matched to a gene: 8. The germline V gene encodes CDR1 KGHSH and CDR2 LQKENI. The CDR3 sequence is CASSPRDRGLNEKLFF. The CDR3 DNA follows: TGTGCCAGCTCACCGCGAGACAGGGGCCTAAATGAAAAACTGTTTTTT.

V usage is TRBV6-1 and J usage is TRBJ2-5, with 14 bases matching TRBD2. CDR3 length: 15 residues. With V trimmed by 8 bases and J by 2 bases, 4 bases remained unmatched. The germline CDR1 and CDR2 sequences are MNHNS and SASEGT. The CDR3 DNA follows: TGTGCCAGCGGTCGGACTAGCGGGGGGCAAGAGACCCAGTACTTC. Protein sequence: CASGRTSGGQETQYF.

This clone was seen once. The chain uses TRBV5-1 and TRBJ1-1; D unclear. The germline CDR1 and CDR2 sequences are SGHRS and YFSETQ. The CDR3 runs to 14 residues. The V and J ends lost 0 bases and 1 base respectively, with 7 bases between them. CDR3 nucleotide sequence: TGCGCCAGCAGCTTGGTGAGGAGGAACACTGAAGCTTTCTTT. This codes for CASSLVRRNTEAFF.

The chain carries TRBV2 and TRBJ2-3; TRBD2 aligns across 9 bases. Trimming removed 8 bases from V and 1 base from J; junction bases left unmatched: 4. Germline assignment: CDR1 SNHLY and CDR2 FYNNEI. The CDR3 extends over 14 amino acids. CDR3 DNA: TGTGCCAGCGGATGGACTAGCGGCACAGATACGCAGTATTTT. The encoded protein is CASGWTSGTDTQYF.

The rearrangement links TRBV19 to TRBJ1-2; D unclear. The CDR3 totals 14 residues. Trimming took off 1 base at V and 8 bases at J, with 14 bases between the two ends. Germline V gene lookup returns CDR1 LNHDA and CDR2 SQIVND (reference sequence). The CDR3 region has the DNA TGTGCCAGTAGTATAGCCGGTGATAAGATGGGCTACACCTTC. It codes for CASSIAGDKMGYTF.

The chain employs TRBV5-6 and TRBJ2-3; unclear D gene. Germline-derived CDR1 and CDR2 are SGHDT and YYEEEE. With 5 bases removed from V and 1 base from J, the gap between germline ends came to 8 bases. The CDR3 is 13 residues long. The CDR3 is CASRPTGTDTQYF. CDR3 in DNA: TGTGCCAGCAGGCCGACTGGCACAGATACGCAGTATTTT.

The chain combines TRBV19 with TRBJ2-5, with TRBD1 identical over 8 bases. The V gene end was trimmed by 3 bases and the J gene end by 4 bases; junction bases not matched to a gene: 13. The CDR3 extends over 17 amino acids. Germline V gene sequence: CDR1 LNHDA, CDR2 SQIVND (reference sequence). The CDR3 DNA is TGTGCCAGTAGTATCATTCTCCAGGCAGGGGGCAGAGAGACCCAGTACTTC. Translating it yields CASSIILQAGGRETQYF. The full variable domain, in which reference TRBV19 and TRBJ2-5 provide the parts outside the CDR3, is DGGITQSPKYLFRKEGQNVTLSCEQNLNHDAMYWYRQDPGQGLRLIYYSQIVNDFQKGDIAEGYSVSREKKESFPLTVTSAQKNPTAFYLCASSIILQAGGRETQYFGPGTRLLVL.

This clone was seen once. The chain employs TRBV9 and TRBJ1-6; 8 nucleotides agree with TRBD1. The CDR3 sequence is 15 residues long. Germline V gene sequence: CDR1 SGDLS, CDR2 YYNGEE. V was clipped by 0 bases and J by 7 bases; unmatched bases: 3. CDR3 protein: CASSVEGQANSPLHF. The CDR3 DNA is TGTGCCAGCAGCGTAGAGGGACAGGCCAATTCACCCCTCCACTTT.

The rearrangement links TRBV2 to TRBJ2-3; possible D gene TRBD2, 5 bases. The ends were cut back, 9 bases at V and 4 bases at J, with 11 bases in the middle. The CDR3 is made up of 12 amino acids. Germline V gives CDR1 SNHLY, CDR2 FYNNEI. The CDR3, as DNA: TGTGCCAGTCGGGGAGTTGCAGATACGCAGTATTTT. It translates to CASRGVADTQYF.

The rearrangement uses TRBV10-3 and TRBJ2-1; TRBD2 agrees at 8 bases. Germline V gives CDR1 ENHRY, CDR2 SYGVKD. J lost 2 bases, V lost 0 bases, and 3 bases had no gene match. The CDR3 is made up of 16 amino acids. CDR3: CAISESGGLAYNEQFF. As DNA, the CDR3 is TGTGCCATCAGTGAGTCAGGGGGACTAGCCTACAATGAGCAGTTCTTC.

V is TRBV18 and J is TRBJ1-5; TRBD1 is a possible D gene (5 bases). The V gene's germline CDR1 is KGHSH and CDR2 LQKENI. Deletions cut 0 bases from V and 5 bases from J, with 11 bases between. The CDR3 totals 15 residues. In DNA form, the CDR3 reads TGTGCCAGCTCACCACCGGGGGGGGGTCATCAGCCCCAGCATTTT. Translation gives CASSPPGGGHQPQHF.

This chain links TRBV6-4 with TRBJ2-3; weak D call: TRBD1 (5 bases). Trimming shortened V by 8 bases and J by 4 bases, and 16 bases separated the two germline ends. Per the germline V gene, CDR1 is MRHNA and CDR2 is SNTAGT. CDR3 length equals 14 residues. CDR3 sequence (DNA): TGTGCCAGCCGCAAGGGGATAAGCGCAGATACGCAGTATTTT. Its protein product is CASRKGISADTQYF.

This clone was counted only a few times. The gene calls are TRBV2 and TRBJ1-1, with D tentatively TRBD1 (5 bases). The length of the CDR3 is 16 residues. From germline, CDR1 is SNHLY and CDR2 FYNNEI. V was clipped by 8 bases and J by 4 bases, with 23 bases between them. In nucleotides, the CDR3 is TGTGCCAGCGTTACTTCCCTGCAGGGAGGATTCACTGAAGCTTTCTTT. This encodes CASVTSLQGGFTEAFF.

Only a few counts were recorded for this clone. The chain recombines TRBV5-5 with TRBJ1-1, with D possibly TRBD1 on 6 matching bases. V gave up 2 bases and J gave up 5 bases, with 16 bases separating them. From germline, CDR1 is SGHKS and CDR2 YYEKEE (reference sequence). The CDR3 has 15 amino acids. The chain's CDR3 is CASSFLGGGKTEAFF. The DNA for the CDR3 is TGTGCCAGCAGCTTCTTAGGGGGGGGAAAAACTGAAGCTTTCTTT.

The chain links TRBV13 to TRBJ2-5; D is perhaps TRBD1 (6 bases). The J call may be faulty, since TRBJ2-7 better matches the DNA end. The germline CDR1 and CDR2 sequences are PRHDT and FYEKMQ (reference sequence). The CDR3 runs to 14 residues. The CDR3 sequence: CASSTTGTTYEQYF. The CDR3 region has the DNA TGTGCCAGCAGCACCACCGGGACAACATACGAGCAGTACTTC.